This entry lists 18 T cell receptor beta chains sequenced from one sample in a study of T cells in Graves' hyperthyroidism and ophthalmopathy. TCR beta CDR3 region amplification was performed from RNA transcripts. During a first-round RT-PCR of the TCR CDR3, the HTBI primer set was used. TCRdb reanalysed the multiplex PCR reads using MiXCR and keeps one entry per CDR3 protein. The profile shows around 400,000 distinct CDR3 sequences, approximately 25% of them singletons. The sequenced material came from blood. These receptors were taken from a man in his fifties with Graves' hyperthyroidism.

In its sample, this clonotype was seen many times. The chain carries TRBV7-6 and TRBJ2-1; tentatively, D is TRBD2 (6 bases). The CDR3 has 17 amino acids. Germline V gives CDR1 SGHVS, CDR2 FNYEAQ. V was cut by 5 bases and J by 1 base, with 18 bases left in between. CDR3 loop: CASSLTPGLESYNEQFF. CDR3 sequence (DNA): TGTGCCAGCAGCCTTACACCGGGACTGGAATCCTACAATGAGCAGTTCTTC.

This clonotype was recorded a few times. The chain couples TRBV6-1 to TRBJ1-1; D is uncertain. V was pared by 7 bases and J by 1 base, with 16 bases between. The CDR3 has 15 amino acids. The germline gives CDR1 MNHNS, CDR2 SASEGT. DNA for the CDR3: TGTGCCAGCAAATCGGGTAGAAGAGGGAACACTGAAGCTTTCTTT. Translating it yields CASKSGRRGNTEAFF.

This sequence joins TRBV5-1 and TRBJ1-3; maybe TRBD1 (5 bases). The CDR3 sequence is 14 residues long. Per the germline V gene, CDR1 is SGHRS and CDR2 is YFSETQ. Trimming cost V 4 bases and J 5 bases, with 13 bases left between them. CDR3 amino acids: CASSPHEGRNTIYF. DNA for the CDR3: TGCGCCAGCAGCCCTCATGAGGGACGAAACACCATATATTTT.

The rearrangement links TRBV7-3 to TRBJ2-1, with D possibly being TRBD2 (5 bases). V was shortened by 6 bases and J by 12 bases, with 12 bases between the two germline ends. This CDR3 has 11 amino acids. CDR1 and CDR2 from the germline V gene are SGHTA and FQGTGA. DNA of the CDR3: TGTGCCAGCAGTATTCGGGATGCGCAGTTCTTC. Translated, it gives CASSIRDAQFF.

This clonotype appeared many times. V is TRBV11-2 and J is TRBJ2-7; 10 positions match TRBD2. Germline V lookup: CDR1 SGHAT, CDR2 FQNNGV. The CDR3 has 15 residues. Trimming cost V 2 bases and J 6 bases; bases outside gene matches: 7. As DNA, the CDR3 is TGTGCCAGCAGCTTACTGGCTAGCGGGAGTTCCGAGCAGTACTTC. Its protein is CASSLLASGSSEQYF.

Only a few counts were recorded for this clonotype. The DNA for the CDR3 is TGTGCCAGCAGTTACGGGGGAAAGCGTTTCACCGGGGAGCTGTTTTTT. As protein: CASSYGGKRFTGELFF. The chain employs TRBV6-5 and TRBJ2-2; D is perhaps TRBD1 or TRBD2 (5 bases each). This CDR3 region has 16 residues. The V gene's germline CDR1 is MNHEY and CDR2 SVGAGI. The germline V and J ends were trimmed by 2 bases and 4 bases, with 14 bases remaining between them.

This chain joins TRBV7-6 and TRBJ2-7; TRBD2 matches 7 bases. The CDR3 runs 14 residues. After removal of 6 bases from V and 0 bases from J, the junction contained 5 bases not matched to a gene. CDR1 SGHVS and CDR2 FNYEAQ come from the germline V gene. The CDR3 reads CASSQSGASYEQYF. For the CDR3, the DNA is TGTGCCAGCAGTCAAAGCGGGGCCTCCTACGAGCAGTACTTC.

The CDR3 region is CASLDQNTGELFF. The CDR3 bases are TGTGCCTCCTTGGACCAAAACACCGGGGAGCTGTTTTTT. The chain has TRBV10-3 and TRBJ2-2, with D unresolved. In germline, CDR1 is ENHRY, CDR2 SYGVKD. With 11 bases removed from V and 2 bases from J, the gap between germline ends came to 12 bases. The CDR3 length is 13 residues.

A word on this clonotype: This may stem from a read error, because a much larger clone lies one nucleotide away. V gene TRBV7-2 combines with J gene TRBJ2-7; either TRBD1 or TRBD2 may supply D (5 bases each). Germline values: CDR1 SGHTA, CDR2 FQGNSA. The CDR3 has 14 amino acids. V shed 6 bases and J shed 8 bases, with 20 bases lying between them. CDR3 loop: CASSPLRGRYKQYF. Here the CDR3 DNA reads TGTGCCAGCAGTCCACTTAGGGGACGGTACAAGCAGTACTTC.

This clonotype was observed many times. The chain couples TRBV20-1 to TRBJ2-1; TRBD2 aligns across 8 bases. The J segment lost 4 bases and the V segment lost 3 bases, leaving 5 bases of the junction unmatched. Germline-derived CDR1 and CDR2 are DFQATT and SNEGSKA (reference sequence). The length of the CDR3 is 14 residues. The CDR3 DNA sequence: TGCAGTGCTAGCAGACTAGCGTCATACAATGAGCAGTTCTTC. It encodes CSASRLASYNEQFF.

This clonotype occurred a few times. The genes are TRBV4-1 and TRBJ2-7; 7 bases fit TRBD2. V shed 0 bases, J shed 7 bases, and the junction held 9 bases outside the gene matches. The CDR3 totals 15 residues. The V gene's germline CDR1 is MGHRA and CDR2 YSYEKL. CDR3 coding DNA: TGCGCCAGCAGCCAAGACGGGAGGATACCGAGGGAGCAGTACTTC. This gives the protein CASSQDGRIPREQYF.

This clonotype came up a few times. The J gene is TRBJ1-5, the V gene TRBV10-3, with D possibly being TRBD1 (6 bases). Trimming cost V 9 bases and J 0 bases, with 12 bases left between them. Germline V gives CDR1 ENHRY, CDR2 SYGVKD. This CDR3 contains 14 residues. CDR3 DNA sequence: TGTGCCATTGGACAGAGCCCTAGCAATCAGCCCCAGCATTTT. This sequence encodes CAIGQSPSNQPQHF.

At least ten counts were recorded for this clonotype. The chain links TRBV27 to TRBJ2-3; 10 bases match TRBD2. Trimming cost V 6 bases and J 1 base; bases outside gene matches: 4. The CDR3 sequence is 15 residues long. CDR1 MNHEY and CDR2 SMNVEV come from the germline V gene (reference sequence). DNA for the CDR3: TGTGCCAGCAGGGAGAGCGGGAGGGGCACAGATACGCAGTATTTT. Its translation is CASRESGRGTDTQYF.

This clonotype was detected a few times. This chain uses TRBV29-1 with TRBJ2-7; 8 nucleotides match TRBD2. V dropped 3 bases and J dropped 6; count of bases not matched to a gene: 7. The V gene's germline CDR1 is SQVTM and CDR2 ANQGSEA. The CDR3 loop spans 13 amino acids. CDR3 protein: CSVDGAGVAEQYF. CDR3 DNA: TGCAGCGTTGACGGAGCGGGAGTAGCCGAGCAGTACTTC.

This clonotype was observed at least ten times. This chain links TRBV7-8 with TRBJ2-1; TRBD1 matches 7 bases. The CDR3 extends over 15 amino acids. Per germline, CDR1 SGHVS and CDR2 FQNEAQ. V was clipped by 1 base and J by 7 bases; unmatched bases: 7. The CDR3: CASSLEEGAWNEQFF. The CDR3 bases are TGTGCCAGCAGCTTAGAAGAGGGGGCTTGGAATGAGCAGTTCTTC.

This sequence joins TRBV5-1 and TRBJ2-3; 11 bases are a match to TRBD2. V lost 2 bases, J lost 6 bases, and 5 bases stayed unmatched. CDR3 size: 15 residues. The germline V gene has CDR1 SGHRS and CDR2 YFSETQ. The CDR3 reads CASSFLAGGGDTQYF. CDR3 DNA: TGCGCCAGCAGCTTCCTAGCGGGAGGCGGTGATACGCAGTATTTT.

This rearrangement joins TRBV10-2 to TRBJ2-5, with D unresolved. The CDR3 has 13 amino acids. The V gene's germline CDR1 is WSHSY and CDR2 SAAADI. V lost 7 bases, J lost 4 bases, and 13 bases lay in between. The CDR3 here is CASTEPGVETQYF. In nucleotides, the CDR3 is TGCGCCAGCACAGAACCAGGAGTAGAGACCCAGTACTTC.

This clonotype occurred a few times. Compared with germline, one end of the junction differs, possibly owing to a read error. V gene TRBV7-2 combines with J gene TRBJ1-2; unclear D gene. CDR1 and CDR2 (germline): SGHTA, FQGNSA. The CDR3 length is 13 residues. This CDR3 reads CATRWVAAGGYTF. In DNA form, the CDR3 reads TGCGCGACCCGGTGGGTTGCAGCGGGAGGCTACACCTTC.